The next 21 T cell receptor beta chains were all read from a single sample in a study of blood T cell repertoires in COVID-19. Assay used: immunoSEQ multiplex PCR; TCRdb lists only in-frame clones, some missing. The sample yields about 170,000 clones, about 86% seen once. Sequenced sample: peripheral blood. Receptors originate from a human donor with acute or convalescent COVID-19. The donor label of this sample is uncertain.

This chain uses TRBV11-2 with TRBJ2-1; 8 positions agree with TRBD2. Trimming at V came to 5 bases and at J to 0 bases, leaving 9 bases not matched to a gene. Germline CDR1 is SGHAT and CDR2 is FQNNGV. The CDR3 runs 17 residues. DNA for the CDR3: TGTGCCAGCAGCCCCCGGGAGGGCCCCCGCTCCTACAATGAGCAGTTCTTC. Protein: CASSPREGPRSYNEQFF.

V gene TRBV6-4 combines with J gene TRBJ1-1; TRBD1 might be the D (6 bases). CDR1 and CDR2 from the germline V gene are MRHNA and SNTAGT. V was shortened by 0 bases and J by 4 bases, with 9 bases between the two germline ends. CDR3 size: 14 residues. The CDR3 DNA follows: TGTGCCAGCAGTGACTCGTCCAGGGGCACTGAAGCTTTCTTT. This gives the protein CASSDSSRGTEAFF.

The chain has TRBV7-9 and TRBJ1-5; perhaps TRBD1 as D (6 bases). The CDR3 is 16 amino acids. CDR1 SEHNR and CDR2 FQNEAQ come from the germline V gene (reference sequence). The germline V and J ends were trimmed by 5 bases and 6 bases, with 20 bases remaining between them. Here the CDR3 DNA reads TGTGCCAGCAGCGAAATTGGGGGCGGAGGAAGTCAGCCCCAGCATTTT. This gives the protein CASSEIGGGGSQPQHF.

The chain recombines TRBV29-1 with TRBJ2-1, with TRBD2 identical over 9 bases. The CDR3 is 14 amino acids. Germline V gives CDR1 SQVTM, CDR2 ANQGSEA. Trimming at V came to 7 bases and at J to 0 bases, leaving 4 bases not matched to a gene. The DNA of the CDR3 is TGCAGCGCCCTGACTAGCGGCTCCTACAATGAGCAGTTCTTC. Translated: CSALTSGSYNEQFF.

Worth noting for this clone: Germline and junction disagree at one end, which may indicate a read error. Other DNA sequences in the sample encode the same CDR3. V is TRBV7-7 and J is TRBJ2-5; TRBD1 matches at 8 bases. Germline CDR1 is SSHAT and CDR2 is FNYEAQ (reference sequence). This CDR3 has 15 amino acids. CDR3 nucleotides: TGTGCTAGCAGCTTAGACAGGGGAGGCCAAGAGACCCAGTACTTC. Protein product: CASSLDRGGQETQYF.

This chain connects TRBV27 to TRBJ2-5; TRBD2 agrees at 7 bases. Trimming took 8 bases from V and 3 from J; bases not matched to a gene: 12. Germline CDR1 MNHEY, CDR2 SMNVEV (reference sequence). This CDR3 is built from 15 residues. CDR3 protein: CASSTWGRAEETQYF. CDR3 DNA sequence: TGTGCCAGCTCGACCTGGGGGAGGGCGGAAGAGACCCAGTACTTC.

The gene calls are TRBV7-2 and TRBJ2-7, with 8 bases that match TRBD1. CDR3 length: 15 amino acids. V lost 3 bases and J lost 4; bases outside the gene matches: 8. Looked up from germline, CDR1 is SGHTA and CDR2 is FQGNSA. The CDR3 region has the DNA TGTGCCAGCAGCTTGTACAGGGGGAACTGGTACGAGCAGTACTTC. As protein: CASSLYRGNWYEQYF.

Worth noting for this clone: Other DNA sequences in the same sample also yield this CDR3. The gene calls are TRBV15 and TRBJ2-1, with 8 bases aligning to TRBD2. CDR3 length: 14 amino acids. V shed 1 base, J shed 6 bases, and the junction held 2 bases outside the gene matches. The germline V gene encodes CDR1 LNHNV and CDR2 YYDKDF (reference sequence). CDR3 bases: TGTGCCACCAGCAGAGGCACTAGCGGCAATGAGCAGTTCTTC. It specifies CATSRGTSGNEQFF.

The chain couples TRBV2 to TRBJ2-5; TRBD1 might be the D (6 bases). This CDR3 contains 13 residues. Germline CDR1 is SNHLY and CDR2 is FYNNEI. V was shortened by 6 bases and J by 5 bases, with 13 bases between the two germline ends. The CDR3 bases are TGTGCCAGCAGGTACGACAGGAGGGAGACCCAGTACTTC. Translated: CASRYDRRETQYF.

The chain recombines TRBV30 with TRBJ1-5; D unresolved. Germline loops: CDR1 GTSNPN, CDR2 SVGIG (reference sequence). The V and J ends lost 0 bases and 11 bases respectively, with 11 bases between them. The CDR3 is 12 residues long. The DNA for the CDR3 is TGTGCCTGGAGTGTCCGGTCTGCGGCCCAGCATTTT. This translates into CAWSVRSAAQHF.

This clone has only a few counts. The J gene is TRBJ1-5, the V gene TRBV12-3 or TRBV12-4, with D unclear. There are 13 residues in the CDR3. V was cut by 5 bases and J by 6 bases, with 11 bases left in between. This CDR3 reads CASSPDIFQPQHF. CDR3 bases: TGTGCCAGCAGTCCTGACATATTTCAGCCCCAGCATTTT.

CDR3 DNA sequence: TGTGCCAGCAGTTTACTAGCGGGAAGTTTCGAGCAGTACTTC. It is translated as CASSLLAGSFEQYF. The V and J genes are TRBV27 and TRBJ2-7; 9 bases align to TRBD2. There are 14 residues in the CDR3. V shed 2 bases, J shed 6 bases, and the junction held 5 bases outside the gene matches. Looked up from germline, CDR1 is MNHEY and CDR2 is SMNVEV (reference sequence).

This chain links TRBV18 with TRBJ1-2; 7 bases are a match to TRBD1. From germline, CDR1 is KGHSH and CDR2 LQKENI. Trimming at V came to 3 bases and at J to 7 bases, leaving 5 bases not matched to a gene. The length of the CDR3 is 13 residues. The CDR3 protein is CASSPTTGFGYTF. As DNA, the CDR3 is TGTGCCAGCTCACCTACGACAGGGTTTGGCTACACCTTC. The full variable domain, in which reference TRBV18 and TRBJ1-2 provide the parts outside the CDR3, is NAGVMQNPRHLVRRRGQEARLRCSPMKGHSHVYWYRQLPEEGLKFMVYLQKENIIDESGMPKERFSAEFPKEGPSILRIQQVVRGDSAAYFCASSPTTGFGYTFGSGTRLTVV.

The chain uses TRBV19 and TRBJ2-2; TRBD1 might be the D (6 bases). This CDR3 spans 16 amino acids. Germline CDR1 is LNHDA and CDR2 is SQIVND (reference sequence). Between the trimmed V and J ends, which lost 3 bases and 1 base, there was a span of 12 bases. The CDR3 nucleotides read TGTGCCAGTAGTATTATGCAGGGGCTGAACACCGGGGAGCTGTTTTTT. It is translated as CASSIMQGLNTGELFF.

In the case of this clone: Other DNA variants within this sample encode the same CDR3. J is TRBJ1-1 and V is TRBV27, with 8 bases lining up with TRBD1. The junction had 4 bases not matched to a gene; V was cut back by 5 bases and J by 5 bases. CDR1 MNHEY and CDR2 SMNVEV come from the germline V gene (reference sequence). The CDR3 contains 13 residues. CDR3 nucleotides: TGTGCCAGCAGTCAGGGGGCAAGGACTGAAGCTTTCTTT. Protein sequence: CASSQGARTEAFF.

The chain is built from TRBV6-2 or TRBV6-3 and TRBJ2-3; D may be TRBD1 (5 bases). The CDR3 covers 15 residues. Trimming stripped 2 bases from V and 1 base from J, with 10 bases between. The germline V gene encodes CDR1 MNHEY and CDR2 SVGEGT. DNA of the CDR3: TGTGCCAGCAGTTACGGAAGGGGCGGCACAGATACGCAGTATTTT. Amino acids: CASSYGRGGTDTQYF.

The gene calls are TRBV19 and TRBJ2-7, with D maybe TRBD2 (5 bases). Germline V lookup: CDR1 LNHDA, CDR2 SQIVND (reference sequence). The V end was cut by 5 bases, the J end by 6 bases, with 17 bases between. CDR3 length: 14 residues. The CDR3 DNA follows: TGTGCCAGTAGTCTCAACTACGGGGTACGCGAGCAGTACTTC. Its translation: CASSLNYGVREQYF. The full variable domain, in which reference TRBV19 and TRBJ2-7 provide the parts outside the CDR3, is DGGITQSPKYLFRKEGQNVTLSCEQNLNHDAMYWYRQDPGQGLRLIYYSQIVNDFQKGDIAEGYSVSREKKESFPLTVTSAQKNPTAFYLCASSLNYGVREQYFGPGTRLTVT.

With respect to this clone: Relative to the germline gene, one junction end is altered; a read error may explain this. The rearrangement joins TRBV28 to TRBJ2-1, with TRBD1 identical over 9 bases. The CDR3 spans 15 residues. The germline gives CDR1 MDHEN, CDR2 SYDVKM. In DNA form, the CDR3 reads TGTGCCAGCAGTCTTGGGACAGGGTCCTTCAATGAGCAGTTCTTC. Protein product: CASSLGTGSFNEQFF.

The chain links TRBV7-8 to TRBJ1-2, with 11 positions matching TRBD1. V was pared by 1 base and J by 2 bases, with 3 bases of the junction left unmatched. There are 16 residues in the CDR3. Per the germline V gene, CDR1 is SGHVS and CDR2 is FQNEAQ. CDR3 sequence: CASSLGWDRGNYGYTF. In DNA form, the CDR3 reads TGTGCCAGCAGCTTAGGGTGGGACAGGGGGAACTATGGCTACACCTTC. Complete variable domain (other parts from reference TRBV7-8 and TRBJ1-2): GAGVSQSPRYKVAKRGQDVALRCDPISGHVSLFWYQQALGQGPEFLTYFQNEAQLDKSGLPSDRFFAERPEGSVSTLKIQRTQQEDSAVYLCASSLGWDRGNYGYTFGSGTRLTVV.

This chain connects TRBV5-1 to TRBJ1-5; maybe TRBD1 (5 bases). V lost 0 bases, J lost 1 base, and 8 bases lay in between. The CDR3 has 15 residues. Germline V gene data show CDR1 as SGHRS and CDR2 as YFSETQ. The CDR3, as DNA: TGCGCCAGCAGCTTGGGCGCAGGGAGCAATCAGCCCCAGCATTTT. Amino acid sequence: CASSLGAGSNQPQHF.

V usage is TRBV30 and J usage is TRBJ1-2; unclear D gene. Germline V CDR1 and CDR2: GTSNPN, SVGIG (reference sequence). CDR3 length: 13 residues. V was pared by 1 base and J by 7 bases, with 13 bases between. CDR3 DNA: TGTGCCTGGAGTGGAGTGCAAGCTGCTGGCTACACCTTC. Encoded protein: CAWSGVQAAGYTF.